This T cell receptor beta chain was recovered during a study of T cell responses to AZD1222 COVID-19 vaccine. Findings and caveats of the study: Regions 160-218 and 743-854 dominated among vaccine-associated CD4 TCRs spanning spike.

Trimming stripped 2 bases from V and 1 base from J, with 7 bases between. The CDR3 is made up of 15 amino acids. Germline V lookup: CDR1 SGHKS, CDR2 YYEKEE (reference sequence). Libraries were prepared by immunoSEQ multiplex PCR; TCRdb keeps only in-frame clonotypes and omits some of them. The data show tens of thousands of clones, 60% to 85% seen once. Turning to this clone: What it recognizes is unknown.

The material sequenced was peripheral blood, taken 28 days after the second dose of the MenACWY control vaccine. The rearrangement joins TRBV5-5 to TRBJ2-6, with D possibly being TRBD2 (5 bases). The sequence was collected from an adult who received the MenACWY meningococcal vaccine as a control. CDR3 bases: TGTGCCAGCAGCTTTTCGGGATCTGGGGCCAACGTCCTGACTTTC. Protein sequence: CASSFSGSGANVLTF.